Listed here are 20 T cell receptor beta chains from one sample, sequenced in a study of blood T cell repertoires in COVID-19. Assay used: immunoSEQ multiplex PCR; TCRdb lists only in-frame clones, some missing. This table has about 160,000 clones, roughly 90% appearing once. The sequenced material came from PBMCs or T cells enriched from blood (not recorded which). The receptors originated from a woman in her fifties or sixties who had recovered from COVID-19.

The count of this clone is one. This rearrangement joins TRBV28 to TRBJ1-3; D perhaps matches TRBD1 (5 bases). Germline V gene sequence: CDR1 MDHEN, CDR2 SYDVKM. The CDR3 is made up of 15 amino acids. Trimming cost V 2 bases and J 0 bases, with 8 bases left between them. CDR3 region: CASSLMGGSGNTIYF. DNA of the CDR3: TGTGCCAGCAGTTTAATGGGGGGCTCTGGAAACACCATATATTTT. The variable domain in full, completed from reference TRBV28 and TRBJ1-3, reads DVKVTQSSRYLVKRTGEKVFLECVQDMDHENMFWYRQDPGLGLRLIYFSYDVKMKEKGDIPEGYSVSREKKERFSLILESASTNQTSMYLCASSLMGGSGNTIYFGEGSWLTVV.

The gene calls are TRBV19 and TRBJ2-1, with TRBD2 matching over 9 bases. V dropped 4 bases and J dropped 0; count of bases not matched to a gene: 1. Germline-derived CDR1 and CDR2 are LNHDA and SQIVND (reference sequence). The CDR3 loop spans 15 amino acids. The CDR3 DNA reads as TGTGCCAGTAGTAAACTAGCGGGCTCCTACAATGAGCAGTTCTTC. Protein sequence: CASSKLAGSYNEQFF.

This clone was detected once. V usage is TRBV5-4 and J usage is TRBJ2-7, with TRBD1 matching 9 bases. Germline CDR1 reads SGHNT; CDR2 reads YYREEE (reference sequence). Germline trimming cut 4 bases from V and 3 bases from J; bases unmatched to any gene: 8. The CDR3 length is 15 residues. CDR3 loop: CASSPGQGLFYEQYF. The CDR3 nucleotides are TGTGCCAGCAGCCCGGGACAGGGCCTCTTCTACGAGCAGTACTTC.

The gene calls are TRBV15 and TRBJ1-1, with D perhaps matching TRBD1 (6 bases). The V end was cut by 5 bases, the J end by 4 bases, with 14 bases between. The CDR3 is made up of 14 amino acids. Germline CDR1 and CDR2: LNHNV and YYDKDF (reference sequence). CDR3 in amino acids: CATSGEIRGTEAFF. The CDR3 nucleotides are TGTGCCACCAGCGGGGAAATCAGGGGCACTGAAGCTTTCTTT.

The CDR3 region is CATTNTGGGRDEQYF. The CDR3 nucleotides are TGTGCCACCACTAATACAGGGGGTGGTCGGGACGAGCAGTACTTC. V is TRBV28 and J is TRBJ2-7; 8 bases are a match to TRBD1. CDR3 length equals 15 residues. Germline loops: CDR1 MDHEN, CDR2 SYDVKM. With V trimmed by 10 bases and J by 5 bases, 16 bases remained unmatched.

This clone was detected only once. The rearrangement uses TRBV19 and TRBJ2-7; a weak D match, TRBD2 (5 bases). The CDR3 spans 14 residues. CDR1 LNHDA and CDR2 SQIVND come from the germline V gene (reference sequence). V gave up 4 bases and J gave up 2 bases, with 12 bases separating them. The CDR3, as DNA: TGTGCCAGTAGTACGACTATCGGGACCTACGAGCAGTACTTC. Translation: CASSTTIGTYEQYF.

There are a few counts of this clone. The gene calls are TRBV29-1 and TRBJ1-2; D is uncertain. Germline CDR1 is SQVTM and CDR2 is ANQGSEA. This CDR3 spans 13 amino acids. The ends were cut back, 7 bases at V and 8 bases at J, with 20 bases in the middle. DNA of the CDR3: TGCAGCGCCCAAGTGACTGGGGAGAGAGGCTACACCTTC. Its translation: CSAQVTGERGYTF.

The CDR3 loop is CASSKRLAGGPDTQYF. For the CDR3, the DNA is TGTGCCAGCAGCAAAAGGCTAGCGGGAGGGCCTGATACGCAGTATTTT. The genes are TRBV21-1 and TRBJ2-3; the table's D gene call, TRBD2, was not cross checked with the DNA. TRBV21-1 is flagged as a pseudogene. The CDR3 spans 16 residues.

This clone was detected once. This chain links TRBV28 with TRBJ1-1; 9 bases agree with TRBD1. The CDR3 is 15 amino acids. CDR1 and CDR2 from the germline V gene are MDHEN and SYDVKM. J was trimmed by 11 bases and V by 1 base; bases with no gene match: 11. The CDR3 region is CASSLYGDRVFTAFF. The CDR3 DNA sequence: TGTGCCAGCAGTTTATATGGGGACAGGGTCTTTACGGCTTTCTTT.

The chain employs TRBV19 and TRBJ2-5, with 7 bases aligning to TRBD1. This CDR3 spans 18 amino acids. The V gene's germline CDR1 is LNHDA and CDR2 SQIVND (reference sequence). Unmatched junction bases numbered 17, after V lost 5 bases and J lost 2 bases. The CDR3 loop reads CASSLTSGTAGAQETQYF. In nucleotides, the CDR3 is TGTGCCAGTAGTTTAACCTCCGGGACAGCCGGCGCACAAGAGACCCAGTACTTC. Filled out from reference TRBV19 and TRBJ2-5, the complete variable domain reads DGGITQSPKYLFRKEGQNVTLSCEQNLNHDAMYWYRQDPGQGLRLIYYSQIVNDFQKGDIAEGYSVSREKKESFPLTVTSAQKNPTAFYLCASSLTSGTAGAQETQYFGPGTRLLVL.

V gene TRBV29-1 combines with J gene TRBJ1-1; D is uncertain. The germline gives CDR1 SQVTM, CDR2 ANQGSEA. The CDR3 is 13 residues long. The DNA of the CDR3 is TGCTTAACAGCGGGTCAGGCTGGCACTGAAGCTTTCTTT. As protein: CLTAGQAGTEAFF.

The J gene is TRBJ1-5, the V gene TRBV19; tentatively, D is TRBD1 (6 bases). The V gene lost 7 bases and the J gene lost 0 bases, with 16 bases spanning the gap. Germline CDR1 LNHDA, CDR2 SQIVND (reference sequence). The CDR3 sequence is 16 residues long. The CDR3 coding sequence is TGTGCCAGTACTCCGGACAGCGTTTATAGCAATCAGCCCCAGCATTTT. Its protein is CASTPDSVYSNQPQHF.

The chain carries TRBV18 and TRBJ2-1, with D possibly TRBD2 on 5 matching bases. CDR1 KGHSH and CDR2 LQKENI come from the germline V gene. The V end lost 1 base, the J end lost 0 bases, and 16 bases lay between the germline ends. The CDR3 extends over 18 amino acids. The CDR3 loop reads CASSPLPAGGSSYNEQFF. The CDR3 DNA reads TGTGCCAGCTCACCACTGCCCGCCGGAGGAAGCTCCTACAATGAGCAGTTCTTC. Full variable domain (missing parts from reference TRBV18 and TRBJ2-1): NAGVMQNPRHLVRRRGQEARLRCSPMKGHSHVYWYRQLPEEGLKFMVYLQKENIIDESGMPKERFSAEFPKEGPSILRIQQVVRGDSAAYFCASSPLPAGGSSYNEQFFGPGTRLTVL.

This clone was observed a handful of times. V is TRBV4-2 and J is TRBJ2-3; 9 positions agree with TRBD1. From germline, CDR1 is LGHNA and CDR2 YNFKEQ. The V gene end was trimmed by 3 bases and the J gene end by 2 bases; junction bases not matched to a gene: 6. The CDR3 loop spans 16 amino acids. The CDR3 bases are TGTGCCAGCAGCCAGCTCGGACAGGGGCTCACAGATACGCAGTATTTT. Its protein product is CASSQLGQGLTDTQYF.

The chain uses TRBV5-4 and TRBJ2-1; no firm D call. V was trimmed by 0 bases and J by 8 bases, leaving 15 bases between them. Germline V gene lookup returns CDR1 SGHNT and CDR2 YYREEE (reference sequence). This CDR3 has 15 residues. CDR3 sequence (DNA): TGTGCCAGCAGCTTGGACTACCGCCGCGGTGATGAGCAGTTCTTC. Residues: CASSLDYRRGDEQFF.

The chain has TRBV27 and TRBJ2-4; D gene unclear. This CDR3 has 16 amino acids. In germline, CDR1 is MNHEY, CDR2 SMNVEV (reference sequence). The V gene lost 1 base and the J gene lost 1 base, with 11 bases spanning the gap. The CDR3 spells CASSLFPRSAKNIQYF. The CDR3 DNA sequence: TGTGCCAGCAGTTTATTCCCGAGAAGCGCCAAAAACATTCAGTACTTC.

The chain recombines TRBV5-4 with TRBJ1-6; the match to TRBD1 covers 7 bases. The CDR3 sequence is 14 residues long. CDR1 and CDR2 from the germline V gene are SGHNT and YYREEE (reference sequence). V trimming: 3 bases; J trimming: 10 bases; junction bases outside the gene matches: 7. CDR3 coding DNA: TGTGCCAGCAGCTCCCGGGACAGTTTCTCACCCCTCCACTTT. Its translation: CASSSRDSFSPLHF. Together with reference TRBV5-4 and TRBJ1-6, the CDR3 gives the full variable domain: ETGVTQSPTHLIKTRGQQVTLRCSSQSGHNTVSWYQQALGQGPQFIFQYYREEENGRGNFPPRFSGLQFPNYSSELNVNALELDDSALYLCASSSRDSFSPLHFGNGTRLTVT.

V and J are TRBV7-2 and TRBJ2-2; 8 bases are shared with TRBD1. This CDR3 has 16 amino acids. V trimming: 4 bases; J trimming: 4 bases; junction bases outside the gene matches: 8. Germline V CDR1 and CDR2: SGHTA, FQGNSA. CDR3 region: CASSSRQGRVTGELFF. CDR3 DNA sequence: TGTGCCAGCAGCTCCCGACAGGGGAGAGTCACCGGGGAGCTGTTTTTT. The full variable domain, with the rest looked up from reference TRBV7-2 and TRBJ2-2, is GAGVSQSPSNKVTEKGKDVELRCDPISGHTALYWYRQSLGQGLEFLIYFQGNSAPDKSGLPSDRFSAERTGGSVSTLTIQRTQQEDSAVYLCASSSRQGRVTGELFFGEGSRLTVL.

The CDR3 loop reads CASSGTGGVETQYF. Written as DNA, the CDR3 is TGTGCCAGCAGTGGGACAGGCGGTGTGGAGACCCAGTACTTC. The gene calls are TRBV11-2 and TRBJ2-5; 8 bases align to TRBD1. The CDR3 contains 14 residues. V was pared by 6 bases and J by 5 bases, with 8 bases of the junction left unmatched. Germline V gene data show CDR1 as SGHAT and CDR2 as FQNNGV.

The rearrangement links TRBV7-2 to TRBJ1-1, with D maybe TRBD1 (6 bases). The germline CDR1 and CDR2 sequences are SGHTA and FQGNSA. The CDR3 contains 16 residues. Trimming cost V 4 bases and J 0 bases, with 15 bases left between them. The CDR3 spells CASSSTLGTLNTEAFF. The DNA for the CDR3 is TGTGCCAGCAGCTCAACGCTTGGGACACTGAACACTGAAGCTTTCTTT.